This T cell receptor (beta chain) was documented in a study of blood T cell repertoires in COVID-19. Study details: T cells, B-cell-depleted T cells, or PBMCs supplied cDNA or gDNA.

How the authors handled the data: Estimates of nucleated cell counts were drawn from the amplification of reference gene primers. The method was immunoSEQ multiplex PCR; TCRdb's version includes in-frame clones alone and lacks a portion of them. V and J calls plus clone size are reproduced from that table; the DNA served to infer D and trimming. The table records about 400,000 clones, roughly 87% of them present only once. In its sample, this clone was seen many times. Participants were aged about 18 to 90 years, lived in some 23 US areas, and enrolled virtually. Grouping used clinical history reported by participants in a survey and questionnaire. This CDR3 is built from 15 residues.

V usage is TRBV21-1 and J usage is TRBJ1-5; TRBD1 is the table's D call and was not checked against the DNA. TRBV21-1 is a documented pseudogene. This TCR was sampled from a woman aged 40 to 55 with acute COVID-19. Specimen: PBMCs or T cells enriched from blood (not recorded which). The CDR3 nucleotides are TGTGCCAGCATAAGGGACAGGGGCCATAATCAGCCCCAGCATTTT. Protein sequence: CASIRDRGHNQPQHF.